This T cell receptor beta chain derives from a study of T-cell reconstitution after alpha-beta-depleted transplantation in children. V lost 0 bases and J 7 bases, leaving 16 bases between the germline ends. The germline V gene encodes CDR1 SGHRS and CDR2 YFSETQ. The CDR3 has 15 residues. Unique molecular identifiers were built into the TCRbeta library. TCRdb reprocessed the PCR reads via MiXCR and lists one record per CDR3 protein. The data hold approximately 200,000 distinct CDR3 sequences, with approximately 15% observed a single time. This clonotype has at least ten counts. This receptor was identified in a human donor who donated a stem cell graft to a child with acute lymphoblastic leukemia. J is TRBJ1-2 and V is TRBV5-1; no clear D. Sample: PBMCs from the stem cell graft donor, taken from the stem cell graft. CDR3 sequence (DNA): TGCGCCAGCAGCTTGGGGCCCGTCAGCCTAAGTGGCTACACCTTC. Encoded protein: CASSLGPVSLSGYTF.